The 15 T cell receptor beta chains presented below share a single source sample, sequenced in a study of shared clonotypes between healthy human individuals. TCRdb's table, derived via immunoSEQ multiplex PCR, lists solely in-frame clones and lacks some. This table holds some 740,000 clones, around 93% found once. Naive-designated CD8 cells lacked CD45RO, were positively enriched for CCR7, and omitted terminally differentiated effector memory CD45RA+ cells. The sample was naive CD8+ T cells sorted from blood. These receptors all come from a man aged 30 to 39 in good health.

The CDR3, as DNA: TGCGCCAGCAGCCAAGAGGACCTATGGGAGCAGTACTTC. It translates to CASSQEDLWEQYF. The chain recombines TRBV4-1 with TRBJ2-7; D remains unclear. Germline CDR1 and CDR2: MGHRA and YSYEKL. The CDR3 has 13 residues. Trimming took 0 bases from V and 7 from J, leaving 10 bases between them.

The chain employs TRBV15 and TRBJ2-3; D ambiguous. V gave up 3 bases and J gave up 4 bases, with 5 bases separating them. Germline V gene sequence: CDR1 LNHNV, CDR2 YYDKDF (reference sequence). This CDR3 region has 12 residues. CDR3 coding DNA: TGTGCCACCAGCAGCGTATCAGATACGCAGTATTTT. As protein: CATSSVSDTQYF. The full variable domain, completed using reference TRBV15 and TRBJ2-3, is DAMVIQNPRYQVTQFGKPVTLSCSQTLNHNVMYWYQQKSSQAPKLLFHYYDKDFNNEADTPDNFQSRRPNTSFCFLDIRSPGLGDTAMYLCATSSVSDTQYFGPGTRLTVL.

The gene calls are TRBV19 and TRBJ1-1; D not certain. Trimming removed 3 bases from V and 6 bases from J, with 11 bases in between. The CDR3 is 13 residues long. Per germline, CDR1 LNHDA and CDR2 SQIVND (reference sequence). CDR3 amino acids: CASSIVPGSEAFF. The CDR3 DNA sequence: TGTGCCAGTAGTATCGTCCCGGGCTCTGAAGCTTTCTTT.

The chain employs TRBV6-6 and TRBJ1-4, with D maybe TRBD1 (6 bases). Looked up from germline, CDR1 is MNHNY and CDR2 is SVGAGI (reference sequence). V gave up 9 bases and J gave up 6 bases, with 20 bases separating them. There are 15 residues in the CDR3. CDR3 in amino acids: CASPTRGGGDEKLFF. CDR3 in DNA: TGTGCCAGTCCGACGCGAGGGGGTGGGGATGAAAAACTGTTTTTT.

The rearrangement links TRBV6-5 to TRBJ1-2; the match to TRBD1 covers 8 bases. Germline CDR1 and CDR2: MNHEY and SVGAGI. Germline trimming cut 4 bases from V and 6 bases from J; bases unmatched to any gene: 13. CDR3 length equals 16 residues. CDR3 loop: CASSWGQARVLDGYTF. In DNA form, the CDR3 reads TGTGCCAGCAGTTGGGGACAGGCACGCGTCTTGGATGGCTACACCTTC.

The CDR3 DNA sequence: TGTGCCAGCAGCATTTCACAGGGGACCTATGGCTACACCTTC. It specifies CASSISQGTYGYTF. V usage is TRBV9 and J usage is TRBJ1-2, with 7 bases aligning to TRBD1. CDR1 is SGDLS and CDR2 is YYNGEE in the germline V gene. This CDR3 spans 14 amino acids. The V gene end was trimmed by 4 bases and the J gene end by 4 bases; junction bases not matched to a gene: 7. Supplemented by reference TRBV9 and TRBJ1-2, the full variable domain reads DSGVTQTPKHLITATGQRVTLRCSPRSGDLSVYWYQQSLDQGLQFLIQYYNGEERAKGNILERFSAQQFPDLHSELNLSSLELGDSALYFCASSISQGTYGYTFGSGTRLTVV.

This sequence joins TRBV5-4 and TRBJ2-1, with 8 nucleotides matching TRBD1. The junction had 5 bases not matched to a gene; V was cut back by 3 bases and J by 9 bases. The CDR3 has 13 amino acids. Germline values: CDR1 SGHNT, CDR2 YYREEE (reference sequence). CDR3 amino acids: CASSSTGVREQFF. The CDR3 region has the DNA TGTGCCAGCAGCTCGACAGGGGTTCGTGAGCAGTTCTTC.

Concerning this clone: A much larger clone sits a single nucleotide away, making a read error possible. This chain links TRBV29-1 with TRBJ2-7; D is uncertain. Germline loops: CDR1 SQVTM, CDR2 ANQGSEA. This CDR3 is 12 amino acids long. Trimming shortened V by 2 bases and J by 2 bases, and 7 bases separated the two germline ends. This chain's CDR3 is CSVEKETYEQYF. The CDR3 nucleotides read TGCAGCGTTGAAAAGGAAACCTACGAGCAGTACTTC.

The V gene is TRBV4-3, the J gene TRBJ1-4; D gene ambiguous. The length of the CDR3 is 13 residues. V was cut by 0 bases and J by 6 bases, with 5 bases left in between. CDR1 is LGHNA and CDR2 is YSLEER in the germline V gene. CDR3 loop: CASSQDLYEKLFF. The CDR3, as DNA: TGCGCCAGCAGCCAAGATTTATATGAAAAACTGTTTTTT.

V and J are TRBV27 and TRBJ2-7; 7 bases are shared with TRBD1. The germline gives CDR1 MNHEY, CDR2 SMNVEV (reference sequence). The CDR3 runs to 15 residues. J was trimmed by 1 base and V by 3 bases; bases with no gene match: 6. CDR3 amino acids: CASSFSQGVSYEQYF. The DNA of the CDR3 is TGTGCCAGCAGTTTTTCGCAGGGGGTTTCCTACGAGCAGTACTTC.

This chain connects TRBV27 to TRBJ2-7; D perhaps matches TRBD2 (6 bases). The V end was cut by 6 bases, the J end by 5 bases, with 20 bases between. Germline lookup yields CDR1 MNHEY and CDR2 SMNVEV (reference sequence). The CDR3 totals 15 residues. The CDR3 reads CASSPIGSGANEQYF. In DNA form, the CDR3 reads TGTGCCAGCAGCCCAATCGGGTCGGGAGCTAACGAGCAGTACTTC.

CDR3 region: CSARAGAFF. The CDR3 DNA sequence: TGCAGTGCTAGGGCGGGGGCTTTCTTT. The chain is built from TRBV20-1 and TRBJ1-1; unclear D gene. The germline gives CDR1 DFQATT, CDR2 SNEGSKA (reference sequence). Between the trimmed V and J ends, which lost 3 bases and 11 bases, there was a span of 7 bases. The CDR3 covers 9 residues.

This clone has only one observation. The CDR3 loop is CASSPPGGPYEQYF. DNA for the CDR3: TGTGCCAGCAGCCCTCCGGGGGGACCCTACGAGCAGTACTTC. The V call is TRBV28, the J call TRBJ2-7; TRBD2 aligns across 7 bases. Germline V lookup: CDR1 MDHEN, CDR2 SYDVKM. Trimming cost V 6 bases and J 2 bases; bases outside gene matches: 7. This CDR3 has 14 amino acids.

The V gene is TRBV18, the J gene TRBJ2-7; D call uncertain. The length of the CDR3 is 14 residues. The V gene's germline CDR1 is KGHSH and CDR2 LQKENI. The V end was cut by 6 bases, the J end by 0 bases, with 12 bases between. CDR3 sequence reads: CASSPDVSSYEQYF. CDR3 DNA sequence: TGTGCCAGCTCGCCCGACGTCAGCTCCTACGAGCAGTACTTC.

As for this clone: Other DNA sequences in the sample encode the same CDR3. The chain uses TRBV6-5 and TRBJ2-1; D call uncertain. With 6 bases removed from V and 4 bases from J, the gap between germline ends came to 10 bases. Germline V gene sequence: CDR1 MNHEY, CDR2 SVGAGI. The CDR3 has 13 amino acids. This CDR3 reads CASRTGPYNEQFF. CDR3 DNA: TGTGCCAGCAGGACCGGACCGTACAATGAGCAGTTCTTC.